This T cell receptor beta chain was retrieved from a study of shared clonotypes between healthy human individuals. Overall study results and limits: Shared clonotypes: about 4.6% naive CD4, roughly 3.8% naive CD8, roughly 2.4% memory CD4, 0.35% to 0.5% memory CD8. Across subsets, estimated richness was generally greater for naive than for memory populations.

The CDR3 length is 13 residues. Trimming left V 8 bases short and J 0 bases short, with 10 bases between. Germline CDR1 and CDR2: SGHAT and FQNNGV. Comment on this clone: The antigen remains unidentified.

The assay was run at deep level. Original processing notes: Junction-only immunoSEQ data arrived without quality scores, meaning filtering differed. Libraries were prepared by immunoSEQ multiplex PCR; TCRdb keeps only in-frame clonotypes and omits some of them. V, J and clone size are those of that table, while D and trimming were read from the DNA. The data show some 630,000 clones, roughly 78% seen once. The clonotype originates from a woman in her thirties in good health. Sequencing used memory CD4+ T cells sorted from blood. Regarding subset: CD45RA-negative fraction. This chain connects TRBV11-2 to TRBJ2-5, with a possible D match to TRBD2 (5 bases). CDR3 residues: CASGREYQETQYF. CDR3 bases: TGTGCCAGCGGAAGGGAGTACCAAGAGACCCAGTACTTC.